This entry lists 9 T cell receptor beta chains sequenced from one sample in a study of Graves' ophthalmopathy and Graves' hyperthyroidism. Beta-chain TCR CDR3 regions were amplified from RNA transcripts. Second-round multiplex PCR followed a first-round RT-PCR using HTBI primers. TCRdb processed the multiplex PCR reads anew with MiXCR; each CDR3 protein has one entry. The sample has about 370,000 distinct CDR3 sequences, about 18% seen once. Sequenced: peripheral blood. The receptors here all came from an adult woman with stable Graves' hyperthyroidism.

This chain connects TRBV20-1 to TRBJ2-7; D is perhaps TRBD1 (7 bases). Germline assignment: CDR1 DFQATT and CDR2 SNEGSKA (reference sequence). V lost 5 bases and J 2 bases, leaving 13 bases between the germline ends. The CDR3 extends over 13 amino acids. The CDR3 sequence is CSASQGGTYEQYF. The CDR3 DNA sequence: TGCAGTGCTTCCCAGGGGGGAACCTACGAGCAGTACTTC.

This clonotype was recorded many times. The chain joins TRBV12-3 or TRBV12-4 to TRBJ1-5, with a tentative D call TRBD1 (5 bases). Trimming left V 0 bases short and J 3 bases short, with 18 bases between. The CDR3 contains 18 residues. The CDR3 region is CASSLATVSGAYNQPQHF. The CDR3 nucleotides are TGTGCCAGCAGTTTAGCTACCGTGAGCGGGGCCTACAATCAGCCCCAGCATTTT.

This clonotype came up many times. This chain links TRBV28 with TRBJ2-2, with D hard to call. V was shortened by 5 bases and J by 2 bases, with 6 bases between the two germline ends. Germline lookup yields CDR1 MDHEN and CDR2 SYDVKM. This CDR3 spans 13 amino acids. In DNA form, the CDR3 reads TGTGCCAGCAGTATTCTTAACACCGGGGAGCTGTTTTTT. Amino acids: CASSILNTGELFF.

This clonotype showed up just a few times. The V gene is TRBV3-1, the J gene TRBJ2-7; 8 bases align to TRBD2. Germline-derived CDR1 and CDR2 are LGHDT and YNNKEL (reference sequence). This CDR3 is 16 amino acids long. The J segment lost 0 bases and the V segment lost 0 bases, leaving 4 bases of the junction unmatched. CDR3 amino acids: CASSQDVAGYSYEQYF. The CDR3 DNA reads TGTGCCAGCAGCCAAGATGTAGCGGGGTACTCCTACGAGCAGTACTTC.

There are many counts of this clonotype. This chain uses TRBV5-1 with TRBJ1-1, with D tentatively TRBD1 (6 bases). Trimming left V 0 bases short and J 2 bases short, with 8 bases between. Germline assignment: CDR1 SGHRS and CDR2 YFSETQ. There are 14 residues in the CDR3. CDR3 region: CASSLAGQNTEAFF. CDR3 nucleotides: TGCGCCAGCAGCTTGGCGGGACAAAACACTGAAGCTTTCTTT.

At least ten counts were recorded for this clonotype. The chain recombines TRBV7-2 with TRBJ2-7; TRBD2 matches 8 bases. After removal of 1 base from V and 3 bases from J, the junction contained 11 bases not matched to a gene. Germline CDR1 is SGHTA and CDR2 is FQGNSA. CDR3 length: 17 residues. As DNA, the CDR3 is TGTGCCAGCAGCTTAGTAGCCTTGAGCGGGAGTGTCTACGAGCAGTACTTC. This codes for CASSLVALSGSVYEQYF.

For this clonotype: The junction shows a germline mismatch at one end, possibly a read error. CDR3 sequence: CASKPGLAVASYDQYF. DNA of the CDR3: TGTGCCAGCAAGCCGGGACTAGCGGTAGCCTCCTACGATCAGTACTTC. The gene calls are TRBV12-3 or TRBV12-4 and TRBJ2-7, with 11 nucleotides matching TRBD2. The CDR3 runs to 16 residues.

This clonotype has just one count. The chain carries TRBV12-3 or TRBV12-4 and TRBJ1-1, with TRBD1 identical over 8 bases. V lost 7 bases to trimming and J lost 0 bases; unmatched junction nucleotides: 4. There are 14 residues in the CDR3. CDR3 coding DNA: TGTGCCAGCACCCAGGGGGCCCTGAACACTGAAGCTTTCTTT. It translates to CASTQGALNTEAFF.

This clonotype has just a few counts. This chain uses TRBV19 with TRBJ1-1; 9 nucleotides match TRBD1. The CDR3 length is 14 residues. With V trimmed by 9 bases and J by 4 bases, 9 bases remained unmatched. Germline V gene lookup returns CDR1 LNHDA and CDR2 SQIVND (reference sequence). DNA of the CDR3: TGTGCCAGCCGAATGACAGGGGGTGGCACTGAAGCTTTCTTT. The encoded protein is CASRMTGGGTEAFF.